The source of this T cell receptor (beta chain) is a study of T cells in localized non-small cell lung cancer. Study-level results: Adjacent uninvolved lung tissue had the highest T cell clonality, exceeding tumor. Researchers found a median about 53 of the top 100 tumor clones in adjacent lung. Only one tumor region went through sequencing, so heterogeneity may still be there.

Comments on this clone: Its antigen remains unknown.

The V gene end was trimmed by 4 bases and the J gene end by 2 bases; junction bases not matched to a gene: 3. CDR3 length: 14 residues. Libraries were prepared by immunoSEQ multiplex PCR; TCRdb keeps only in-frame clonotypes and omits some of them. Of tens of thousands of clones listed, about four fifths are singletons. The sequenced sample was peripheral blood, obtained before any cancer treatment. The sequence was collected from a female donor of 60 years or more with stage I lung adenocarcinoma. The V and J genes are TRBV23-1 and TRBJ2-5; 8 nucleotides align to TRBD2. TRBV23-1 is known as an ORF, though its function is uncertain. In nucleotides, the CDR3 is TGCGCCAGCAGTCCCACTAGCGGACAAGAGACCCAGTACTTC. Translation gives CASSPTSGQETQYF.